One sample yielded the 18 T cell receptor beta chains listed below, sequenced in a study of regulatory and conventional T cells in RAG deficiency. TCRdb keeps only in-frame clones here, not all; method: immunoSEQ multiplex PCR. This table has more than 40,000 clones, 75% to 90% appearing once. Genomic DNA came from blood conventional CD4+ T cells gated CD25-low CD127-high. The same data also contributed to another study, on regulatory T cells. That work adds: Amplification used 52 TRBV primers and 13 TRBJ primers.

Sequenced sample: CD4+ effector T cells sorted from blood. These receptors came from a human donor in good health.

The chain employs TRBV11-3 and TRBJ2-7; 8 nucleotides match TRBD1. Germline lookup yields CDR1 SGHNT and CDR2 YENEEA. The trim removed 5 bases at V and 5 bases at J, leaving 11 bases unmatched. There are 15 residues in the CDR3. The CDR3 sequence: CASSLMGQASHEQYF. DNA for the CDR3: TGTGCCAGCAGCCTGATGGGACAGGCATCCCACGAGCAGTACTTC.

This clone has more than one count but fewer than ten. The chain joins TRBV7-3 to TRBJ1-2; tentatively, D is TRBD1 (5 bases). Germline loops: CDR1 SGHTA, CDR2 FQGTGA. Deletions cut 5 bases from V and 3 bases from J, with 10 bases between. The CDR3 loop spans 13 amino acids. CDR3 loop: CASSPARDYGYTF. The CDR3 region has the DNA TGTGCCAGCAGCCCCGCCAGGGACTATGGCTACACCTTC.

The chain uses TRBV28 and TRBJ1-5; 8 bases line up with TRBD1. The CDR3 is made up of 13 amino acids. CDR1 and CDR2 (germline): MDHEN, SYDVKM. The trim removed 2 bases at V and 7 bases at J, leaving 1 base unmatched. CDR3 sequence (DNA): TGTGCCAGCAGTTTACAGGGGGCCCAGCCCCAGCATTTT. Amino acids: CASSLQGAQPQHF.

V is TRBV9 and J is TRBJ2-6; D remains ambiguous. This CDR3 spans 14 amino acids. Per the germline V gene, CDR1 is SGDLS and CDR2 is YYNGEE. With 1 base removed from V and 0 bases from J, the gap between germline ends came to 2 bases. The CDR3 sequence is CASSVNSGANVLTF. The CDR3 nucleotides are TGTGCCAGCAGCGTAAACTCTGGGGCCAACGTCCTGACTTTC.

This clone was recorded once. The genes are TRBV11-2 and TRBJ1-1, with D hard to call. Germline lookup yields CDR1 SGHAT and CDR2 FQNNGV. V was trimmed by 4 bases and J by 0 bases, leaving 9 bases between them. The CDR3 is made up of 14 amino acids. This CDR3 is CASSSTEMNTEAFF. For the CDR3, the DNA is TGTGCCAGCAGCTCGACGGAAATGAACACTGAAGCTTTCTTT.

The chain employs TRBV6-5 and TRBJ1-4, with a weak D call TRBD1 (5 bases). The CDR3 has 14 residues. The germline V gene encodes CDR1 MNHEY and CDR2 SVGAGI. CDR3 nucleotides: TGTGCAACTCGCCCGGGGGTCCTTAATGAAAAACTGTTTTTT. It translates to CATRPGVLNEKLFF.

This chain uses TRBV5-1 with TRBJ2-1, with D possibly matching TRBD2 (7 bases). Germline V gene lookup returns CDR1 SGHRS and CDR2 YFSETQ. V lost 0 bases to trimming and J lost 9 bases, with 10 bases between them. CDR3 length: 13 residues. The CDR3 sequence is CASSLVGGAEQFF. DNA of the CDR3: TGCGCCAGCAGCTTGGTTGGGGGGGCTGAGCAGTTCTTC.

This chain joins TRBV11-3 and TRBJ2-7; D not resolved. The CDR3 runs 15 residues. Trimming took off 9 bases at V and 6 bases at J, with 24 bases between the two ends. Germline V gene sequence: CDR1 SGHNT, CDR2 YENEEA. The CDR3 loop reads CASQNDGFVSTEQYF. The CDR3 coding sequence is TGTGCCAGTCAGAACGACGGATTTGTATCCACCGAGCAGTACTTC.

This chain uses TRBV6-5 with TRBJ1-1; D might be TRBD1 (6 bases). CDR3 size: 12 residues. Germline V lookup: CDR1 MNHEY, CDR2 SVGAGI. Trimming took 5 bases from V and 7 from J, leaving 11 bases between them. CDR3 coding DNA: TGTGCCAGCAGTGTACAGGGACGTGAAGCTTTCTTT. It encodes CASSVQGREAFF.

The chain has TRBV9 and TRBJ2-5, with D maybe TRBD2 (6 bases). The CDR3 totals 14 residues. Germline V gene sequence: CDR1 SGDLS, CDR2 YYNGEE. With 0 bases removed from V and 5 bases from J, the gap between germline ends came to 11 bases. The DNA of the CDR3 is TGTGCCAGCAGCGTAGGTCCGGGAGTTGAGACCCAGTACTTC. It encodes CASSVGPGVETQYF.

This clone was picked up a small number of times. The CDR3 sequence is CASSQYEVANEKLFF. CDR3 coding DNA: TGTGCCAGTAGTCAATATGAGGTGGCTAATGAAAAACTGTTTTTT. This chain connects TRBV19 to TRBJ1-4, with unresolved D. V lost 5 bases to trimming and J lost 3 bases, with 13 bases between them. The CDR3 length is 15 residues. The germline gives CDR1 LNHDA, CDR2 SQIVND (reference sequence).

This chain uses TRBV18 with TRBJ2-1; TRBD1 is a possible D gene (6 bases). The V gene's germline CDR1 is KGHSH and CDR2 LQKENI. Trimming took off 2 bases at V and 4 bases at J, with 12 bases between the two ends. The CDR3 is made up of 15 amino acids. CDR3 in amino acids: CASSPYRVAYNEQFF. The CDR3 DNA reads TGTGCCAGCTCACCATACAGGGTAGCGTACAATGAGCAGTTCTTC.

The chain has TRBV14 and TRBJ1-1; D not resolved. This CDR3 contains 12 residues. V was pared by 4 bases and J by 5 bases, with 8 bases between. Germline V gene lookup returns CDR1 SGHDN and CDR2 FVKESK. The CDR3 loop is CASSRSGTEAFF. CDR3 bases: TGTGCCAGCAGCCGAAGCGGTACTGAAGCTTTCTTT.

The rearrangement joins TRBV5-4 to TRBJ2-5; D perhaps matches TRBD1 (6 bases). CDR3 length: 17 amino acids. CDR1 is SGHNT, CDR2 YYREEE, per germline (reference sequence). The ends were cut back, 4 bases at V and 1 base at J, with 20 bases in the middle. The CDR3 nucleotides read TGTGCCAGCAGCCCTGGTGGGGGCAAGGGACCCCAAGAGACCCAGTACTTC. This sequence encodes CASSPGGGKGPQETQYF.

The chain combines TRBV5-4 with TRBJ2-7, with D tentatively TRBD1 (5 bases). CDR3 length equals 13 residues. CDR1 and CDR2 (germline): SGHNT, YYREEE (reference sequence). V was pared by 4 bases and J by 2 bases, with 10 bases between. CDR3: CASSPQGAYEQYF. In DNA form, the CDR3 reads TGTGCCAGCAGCCCGCAGGGTGCCTACGAGCAGTACTTC. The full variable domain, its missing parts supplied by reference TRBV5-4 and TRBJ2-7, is ETGVTQSPTHLIKTRGQQVTLRCSSQSGHNTVSWYQQALGQGPQFIFQYYREEENGRGNFPPRFSGLQFPNYSSELNVNALELDDSALYLCASSPQGAYEQYFGPGTRLTVT.

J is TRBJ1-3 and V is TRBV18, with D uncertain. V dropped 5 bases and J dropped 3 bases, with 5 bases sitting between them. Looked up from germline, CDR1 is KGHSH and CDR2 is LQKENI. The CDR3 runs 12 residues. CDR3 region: CASSTIGNTIYF. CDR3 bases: TGTGCCAGCTCAACGATTGGAAACACCATATATTTT.

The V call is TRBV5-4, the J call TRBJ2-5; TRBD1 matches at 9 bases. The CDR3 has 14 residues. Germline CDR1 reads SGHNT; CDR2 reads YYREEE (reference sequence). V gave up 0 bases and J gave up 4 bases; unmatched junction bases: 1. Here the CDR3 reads CASSLGTGAETQYF. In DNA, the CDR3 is TGTGCCAGCAGCTTGGGGACAGGGGCAGAGACCCAGTACTTC.

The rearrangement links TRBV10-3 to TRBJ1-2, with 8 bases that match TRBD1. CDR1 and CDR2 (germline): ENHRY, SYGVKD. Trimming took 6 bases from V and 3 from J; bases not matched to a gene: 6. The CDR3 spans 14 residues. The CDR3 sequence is CAIRAQGVDYGYTF. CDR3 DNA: TGTGCCATCAGGGCACAGGGGGTTGACTATGGCTACACCTTC.